This passage covers 5 T cell receptor beta chains from one sample sequenced in a study of blood T cells in healthy people across ages. Together with a sample-barcoded 5' primer, a J-beta primer mix was included in a second PCR lasting roughly 6 to 12 cycles. In TCRdb, the 5' RACE reads were re-called with MiXCR into one record per CDR3 protein. Found here are about 1,400,000 distinct CDR3 sequences, roughly 59% of them singletons; the top ten hold over 6.5%. The sequencing input was blood. The receptors shown here come from a man aged 18 to 29 in good health.

This chain uses TRBV7-2 with TRBJ2-3; D not resolved. Trimming cost V 1 base and J 8 bases, with 4 bases left between them. This CDR3 is built from 11 residues. The germline CDR1 and CDR2 sequences are SGHTA and FQGNSA. The chain's CDR3 is CASSLGATQYF. The CDR3 DNA reads as TGTGCCAGCAGCTTAGGTGCTACGCAGTATTTT.

DNA for the CDR3: TGTGCCAGCAGTTTATGGGGACTAGCGGGAAGCACAGATACGCAGTATTTT. Translating it yields CASSLWGLAGSTDTQYF. The chain joins TRBV27 to TRBJ2-3, with 13 bases fitting TRBD2. Trimming at V came to 1 base and at J to 0 bases, leaving 1 base not matched to a gene. Per the germline V gene, CDR1 is MNHEY and CDR2 is SMNVEV (reference sequence). The CDR3 is 17 amino acids.

V and J are TRBV3-1 and TRBJ1-1, with D possibly matching TRBD1 (5 bases). Trimming removed 5 bases from V and 5 bases from J, with 15 bases in between. There are 14 residues in the CDR3. Germline V gene data show CDR1 as LGHDT and CDR2 as YNNKEL (reference sequence). In DNA, the CDR3 is TGTGCCAGCAGCTCTGCCGGGGGAGGGACTGAAGCTTTCTTT. Its translation is CASSSAGGGTEAFF.

This chain connects TRBV14 to TRBJ2-7; D unresolved. CDR1 is SGHDN and CDR2 is FVKESK in the germline V gene. V gave up 6 bases and J gave up 5 bases, with 14 bases separating them. The CDR3 totals 13 residues. CDR3 nucleotide sequence: TGTGCCAGCAGTACCTTTCGCACTAACGAGCAGTACTTC. Translated: CASSTFRTNEQYF.

This clonotype has a handful of counts. The chain combines TRBV12-3 or TRBV12-4 with TRBJ2-7, with D tentatively TRBD1 or TRBD2 (5 bases each). CDR3 length equals 14 residues. Trimming shortened V by 6 bases and J by 2 bases, and 14 bases separated the two germline ends. CDR3 in amino acids: CASRAGTATYEQYF. For the CDR3, the DNA is TGTGCCAGCAGGGCCGGGACGGCAACCTACGAGCAGTACTTC.